This TCR beta chain originates from a study of T-cell memory formation after mild COVID-19. Findings and caveats of the study: The finding that pre-infection memory included some responding clones suggested that cross-reactive memory joined.

TCRdb used MiXCR to reprocess the 5' RACE reads, holding one entry per CDR3 protein. This table holds approximately 240,000 distinct CDR3 sequences, roughly 15% found once. This clonotype was seen only a few times. What it recognizes is unknown. The sample consisted of PBMCs or a T cell subset sorted from them (not recorded which). The sequence came from a man younger than 35 who had mild COVID-19 (a few samples of this study predate the infection). Cell type and time point are not known.

CDR3 sequence: CASSFGLSYEQFF. The CDR3 DNA sequence: TGTGCCAGCAGCTTCGGCCTTTCGTATGAGCAGTTCTTC. J is TRBJ2-1 and V is TRBV7-9; D remains unclear. V shed 3 bases and J shed 8 bases, with 11 bases lying between them. Germline CDR1 SEHNR, CDR2 FQNEAQ (reference sequence). The CDR3 is 13 amino acids.